This is a list of T cell receptor beta chains from one sample in a study of shared clonotypes between healthy human individuals. Using immunoSEQ multiplex PCR, the repertoire was profiled, and TCRdb retains in-frame clones only, with some absent. Among about 380,000 clones listed, 96% were seen once. Material: memory CD8+ T cells sorted from blood. These receptors were collected from a man aged 25-45 years in good health. Each CDR3 is given with its conserved first and last residue. D genes are given only for firm matches. Size is stated for part of the rows, as once, few or many counts, or as a class when the clone is expanded.

NA,TRBV4-1,NA,TRBJ2-7,TGCGCCAGCAGCCAGAGACTTGATAACGAGCAGTACTTC,CASSQRLDNEQYF
TRBD1,TRBV29-1,NA,TRBJ2-7,TGCAGCGTTGAAGGGGGACAGGCCTACGAGCAGTACTTC,CSVEGGQAYEQYF
NA,TRBV9,once,TRBJ1-1,TGTGCCAGCAGCGGACCAGAGAACACTGAAGCTTTCTTT,CASSGPENTEAFF
NA,TRBV6-5,NA,TRBJ1-6,TGTGCCACCCGGACAGTGATCCTCTATAATTCACCCCTCCACTTT,CATRTVILYNSPLHF
NA,TRBV28,NA,TRBJ1-5,TGTGCCAGCAGTAATCAGCCCCAGCATTTT,CASSNQPQHF
TRBD2,TRBV4-2,NA,TRBJ2-5,TGTGCCAGCAGCCCGACCCTAAGGCTAGCGGGAGGGCCAACCCAGTACTTC,CASSPTLRLAGGPTQYF
TRBD1,TRBV28,NA,TRBJ2-1,TGTGCCAGCAGTTTAGCAGGGGGCTCCTACAATGAGCAGTTCTTC,CASSLAGGSYNEQFF
TRBD1,TRBV15,NA,TRBJ1-2,TGTGCCACCAACCCAGACGGGGCAGGGGGATGGAGTGGCTACACCTTC,CATNPDGAGGWSGYTF
NA,TRBV5-1,NA,TRBJ1-2,TGCGCCAGCAGCTTTCAAGGGGGGCCCCTGGACTATGGCTACACCTTC,CASSFQGGPLDYGYTF
NA,TRBV7-3,NA,TRBJ2-7,TGTGCCAGCAGCTCATCCCCAGAGCGGGACGGGGGCCGGGACCTCTACGAGCAGTACTTC,CASSSSPERDGGRDLYEQYF
NA,TRBV6-5,NA,TRBJ1-2,TGTGCCAGCAGGTTGGTCCCTACACCCTATGGCTACACCTTC,CASRLVPTPYGYTF
NA,TRBV5-1,NA,TRBJ2-7,TGCGCCAGCAGCCCGGACATCCCCTACGAGCAGTACTTC,CASSPDIPYEQYF
TRBD2,TRBV13,NA,TRBJ2-2,TGTGCCAGCAGCTACGGGACTAGCGGATACACCGGGGAGCTGTTTTTT,CASSYGTSGYTGELFF
NA,TRBV28,NA,TRBJ1-4,TGTGCCATCAAAGGACAGTACAATGAAAAACTGTTTTTT,CAIKGQYNEKLFF
NA,TRBV9,NA,TRBJ1-2,TGTGCCAGCAGCGTAGGTTGGGGAACGAATGGCTACACCTTC,CASSVGWGTNGYTF
NA,TRBV6-1,NA,TRBJ2-7,TGTGCCAGCAGTGATCGGGGAGTGCCCTACGAGCAGTACTTC,CASSDRGVPYEQYF
NA,TRBV30,NA,TRBJ1-5,TGTGCCTGGGTCCCAGGGGTTGGTCAGCCCCAGCATTTT,CAWVPGVGQPQHF
TRBD1,TRBV5-1,NA,TRBJ2-7,TGCGCCAGCAGCTGGGACAGCCACGAGCAGTACTTC,CASSWDSHEQYF
NA,TRBV18,NA,TRBJ2-5,TGTGCCAGCTCACCTTTAGTGTCGGGGACCCAGTACTTC,CASSPLVSGTQYF
NA,TRBV21-1,NA,TRBJ2-7,TGTGCCAGCAGCAAAGATGTAATACAGGGAGATCAGTGCGAGCAGTACTTC,CASSKDVIQGDQCEQYF
NA,TRBV2,NA,TRBJ1-5,TGTGCCAGCAGTGGGGCGGCTAGCAATCAGCCCCAGCATTTT,CASSGAASNQPQHF
NA,TRBV28,NA,TRBJ2-7,TGTGCCAGCAGTTTAGGGGGAAATTCTTACGAGCAGTACTTC,CASSLGGNSYEQYF
TRBD2,TRBV28,NA,TRBJ2-7,TGTGCCAGCAGTTTTAGGGGCGGGAGAGAATTTGTGCAGTACTTC,CASSFRGGREFVQYF
NA,TRBV28,NA,TRBJ2-3,TGTGCCAGCAGTTTACAACCAGGTGCGCAGTATTTT,CASSLQPGAQYF
TRBD1,TRBV6-6,NA,TRBJ1-2,TGTGCCAGCAGTTACCCGGGACAGGGGGAGTATGGCTACACCTTC,CASSYPGQGEYGYTF
TRBD1,TRBV4-1,once,TRBJ1-2,TGCGCCAGCAGCCGATACAGGACAGGGGCCGGTATTGATGGCTACACCTTC,CASSRYRTGAGIDGYTF
NA,TRBV9,NA,TRBJ2-2,TGTGCCAGCAGCGTAGAGGTTCGGGGCGGGGAGCTGTTTTTT,CASSVEVRGGELFF
TRBD2,TRBV4-2,NA,TRBJ2-7,TGTGCCAGCAGCCAAGTCTTAGCGGGAGGCCACGAGCAGTACTTC,CASSQVLAGGHEQYF
NA,TRBV21-1,NA,TRBJ1-5,TGTGCCAGCAGCAAAGAGGGGACAGGGTTAGTGAAGCCCCAGCATTTT,CASSKEGTGLVKPQHF
NA,TRBV19,once,TRBJ1-5,TGTGCCAGTAGTATTAGCAATCAGCCCCAGCATTTT,CASSISNQPQHF
NA,TRBV7-9,once,TRBJ2-2,TGTGCCAGCCGACCTGTGGGGGGCACCGGGGAGCTGTTTTTT,CASRPVGGTGELFF
NA,TRBV7-6,once,TRBJ2-2,TGTGCCAGCAGCTTATCCGCGGCGGGGAGGCGGACCGGGGAGCTGTTTTTT,CASSLSAAGRRTGELFF
NA,TRBV5-4,once,TRBJ1-5,TGTGCCAGCAGCTTGGCTGGAAGCAATCAGCCCCAGCATTTT,CASSLAGSNQPQHF
NA,TRBV10-2,NA,TRBJ2-5,TGCGCCAGCACTGGCAGGGTTGGGGAGACCCAGTACTTC,CASTGRVGETQYF
NA,TRBV4-1,NA,TRBJ2-1,TGCGCCAGCAGCAGAGGGAACAATGAGCAGTTCTTC,CASSRGNNEQFF
TRBD2,TRBV5-6,NA,TRBJ2-5,TGTGCCAGCAGCCTAGCGGGAGAGCAAGAGACCCAGTACTTC,CASSLAGEQETQYF
NA,TRBV9,NA,TRBJ1-2,TGTGCCAGCAGCGTAGGGATGAGTAAAGGACAGAGTAACTATGGCTACACCTTC,CASSVGMSKGQSNYGYTF
NA,TRBV30,NA,TRBJ2-1,TGTGCCTGGACCCCCTCCCGAGCGCAGACCTACAATGAGCAGTTCTTC,CAWTPSRAQTYNEQFF